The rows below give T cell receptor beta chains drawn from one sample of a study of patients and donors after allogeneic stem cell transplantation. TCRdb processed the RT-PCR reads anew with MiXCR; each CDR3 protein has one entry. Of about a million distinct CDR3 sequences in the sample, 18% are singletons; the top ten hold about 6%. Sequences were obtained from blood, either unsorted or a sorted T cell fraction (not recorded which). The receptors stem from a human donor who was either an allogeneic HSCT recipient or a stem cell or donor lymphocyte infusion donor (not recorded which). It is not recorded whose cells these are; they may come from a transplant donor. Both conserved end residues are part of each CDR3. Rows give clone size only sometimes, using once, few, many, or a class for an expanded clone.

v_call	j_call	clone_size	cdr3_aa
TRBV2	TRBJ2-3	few	CASSDGTSWADTQYF
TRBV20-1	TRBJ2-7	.	CSVRGTGNEQYF
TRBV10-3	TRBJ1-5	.	CAISKDGFNQPQHF
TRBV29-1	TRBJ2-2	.	CSVWGRGQGAGELFF
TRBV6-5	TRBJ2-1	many	CASSSGTSGRNEQFF
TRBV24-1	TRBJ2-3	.	CATSDPTRPADTQYF
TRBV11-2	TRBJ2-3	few	CASSLRTSGMDTQYF
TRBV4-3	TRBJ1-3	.	CASSQTSFFTEGMVGNTIYF
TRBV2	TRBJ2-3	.	CARGTAGGTDTQYF
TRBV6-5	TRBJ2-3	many	CASKQGRDTQYF
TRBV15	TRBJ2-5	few	CATSSRQIEELRETQYF
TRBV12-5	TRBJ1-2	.	CASGLRAGDGYTF
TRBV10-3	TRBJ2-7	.	CAISESTAARGEQYF
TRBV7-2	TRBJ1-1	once	CASRRKNTEAFF
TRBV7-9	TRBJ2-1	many	CASSTLSGRHNEQFF
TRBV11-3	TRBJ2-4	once	CASSAPPGHTQYF
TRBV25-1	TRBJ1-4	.	CASSDRGAGNEKLFF
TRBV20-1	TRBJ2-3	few	CSARDDRVKDTQYF
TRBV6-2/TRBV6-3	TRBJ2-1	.	CASTPLAGVVEQFF
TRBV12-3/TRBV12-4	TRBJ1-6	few	CASSLITNSPLHF
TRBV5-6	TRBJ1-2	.	CASSLVSPETGSVGYTF
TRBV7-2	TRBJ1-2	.	CASSLAGSFGYTF
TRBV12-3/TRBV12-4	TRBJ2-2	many	CASSLGVSGELFF
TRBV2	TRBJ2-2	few	CASSESRDWSPRDTGELFF
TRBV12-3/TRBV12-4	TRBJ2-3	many	CASSPPGHLTDTQYF
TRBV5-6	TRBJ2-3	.	CASRDGSTDTQYF
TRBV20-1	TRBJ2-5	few	CSARAEGVETQYF
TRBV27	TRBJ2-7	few	CASSLSIQSYEQYF
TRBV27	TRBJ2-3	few	CASSPRRGGRDTQYF
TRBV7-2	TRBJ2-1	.	CASSLLGGLSYNEQFF
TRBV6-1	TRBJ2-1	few	CASRGVGEVNEQFF
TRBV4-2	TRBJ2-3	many	CASSLNPGTDTQYF
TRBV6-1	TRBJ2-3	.	CASKHSRGHRGGTDTQYF
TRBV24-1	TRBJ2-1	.	CATSDPRVAGLNNEQFF
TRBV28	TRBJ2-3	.	CASSSTGTGTDTQYF